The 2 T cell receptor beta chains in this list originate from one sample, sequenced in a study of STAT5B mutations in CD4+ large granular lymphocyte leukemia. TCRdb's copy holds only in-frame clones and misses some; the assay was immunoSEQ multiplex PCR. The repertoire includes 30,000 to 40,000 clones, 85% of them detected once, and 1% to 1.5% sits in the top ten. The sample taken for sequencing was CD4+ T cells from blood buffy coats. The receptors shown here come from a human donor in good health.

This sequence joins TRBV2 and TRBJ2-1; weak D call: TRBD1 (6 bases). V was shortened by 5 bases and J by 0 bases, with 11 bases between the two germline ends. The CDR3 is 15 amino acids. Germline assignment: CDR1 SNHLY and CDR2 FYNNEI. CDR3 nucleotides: TGTGCCAGCAGTCCAACAGGGCTCTCCTACAATGAGCAGTTCTTC. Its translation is CASSPTGLSYNEQFF.

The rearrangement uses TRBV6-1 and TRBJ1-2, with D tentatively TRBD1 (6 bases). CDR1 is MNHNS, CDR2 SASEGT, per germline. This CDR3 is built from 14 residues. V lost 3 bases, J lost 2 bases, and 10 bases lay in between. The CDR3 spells CASSDLQGNYGYTF. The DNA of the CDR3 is TGTGCCAGCAGTGACCTTCAGGGGAACTATGGCTACACCTTC.